A single sample is the source of the 11 T cell receptor beta chains below, sequenced in a study of T cell responses to AZD1222 COVID-19 vaccine. Clones were sequenced by immunoSEQ multiplex PCR, and TCRdb holds only the in-frame ones, with some missing. The data contain 75,000 to 85,000 clones, over 65% of them singletons. The source was peripheral blood, collected 28 days after the second dose of the MenACWY control vaccine. The origin of the receptors is an adult who received the MenACWY meningococcal vaccine as a control.

The chain carries TRBV2 and TRBJ1-2; no firm D call. Germline CDR1 and CDR2: SNHLY and FYNNEI. The V and J ends lost 1 base and 1 base respectively, with 7 bases between them. The CDR3 length is 14 residues. The CDR3 region is CASSEGVINYGYTF. CDR3 nucleotide sequence: TGTGCCAGCAGTGAAGGTGTTATTAACTATGGCTACACCTTC.

This chain joins TRBV27 and TRBJ2-1; TRBD2 agrees at 7 bases. The V gene's germline CDR1 is MNHEY and CDR2 SMNVEV (reference sequence). Unmatched junction bases numbered 7, after V lost 3 bases and J lost 5 bases. The CDR3 covers 15 residues. CDR3 nucleotides: TGTGCCAGCAGTTTCGGTCTAGCGGCGAACAATGAGCAGTTCTTC. Residues: CASSFGLAANNEQFF.

This clone appeared a single time. The chain links TRBV7-2 to TRBJ2-3; D is unresolved. The CDR3 runs to 15 residues. CDR1 is SGHTA, CDR2 FQGNSA, per germline. The V end lost 3 bases, the J end lost 7 bases, and 17 bases lay between the germline ends. The CDR3 loop is CASSFSRAATYTQYF. Here the CDR3 DNA reads TGTGCCAGCAGCTTCAGTAGGGCCGCCACGTATACGCAGTATTTT.

This clone was detected only a few times. The CDR3 sequence: CASSSQRGVPEQYF. The CDR3 nucleotides read TGTGCCAGCAGTTCCCAGCGGGGGGTACCCGAGCAGTACTTC. The genes are TRBV6-1 and TRBJ2-7, with 9 bases fitting TRBD2. V was clipped by 5 bases and J by 6 bases; unmatched bases: 8. Germline CDR1 MNHNS, CDR2 SASEGT. CDR3 size: 14 residues.

Only a few counts were recorded for this clone. The chain is built from TRBV7-2 and TRBJ1-3; no definite D call. The CDR3 loop spans 16 amino acids. V was clipped by 4 bases and J by 0 bases, with 13 bases between them. Germline lookup yields CDR1 SGHTA and CDR2 FQGNSA. The CDR3 region is CASSSLPPFSGNTIYF. The CDR3 DNA reads as TGTGCCAGCAGCTCCTTGCCTCCGTTCTCTGGAAACACCATATATTTT.

The gene calls are TRBV29-1 and TRBJ1-1; 9 nucleotides match TRBD1. Per germline, CDR1 SQVTM and CDR2 ANQGSEA. The CDR3 spans 14 residues. With 4 bases clipped from V and 5 bases from J, the junction kept 8 bases outside the gene matches. CDR3 protein: CSVGGTGLKTEAFF. The CDR3 DNA is TGCAGCGTTGGTGGGACAGGGCTTAAGACTGAAGCTTTCTTT.

The CDR3 DNA sequence: TGCGCCAGCAGCCAAGAATCGGCAGGGGGGCAATCACCCCTCCACTTT. It codes for CASSQESAGGQSPLHF. The chain joins TRBV4-3 to TRBJ1-6; 7 nucleotides align to TRBD1. V lost 0 bases to trimming and J lost 10 bases; unmatched junction nucleotides: 9. The CDR3 is 16 residues long. Germline CDR1 and CDR2: LGHNA and YSLEER.

V and J are TRBV19 and TRBJ2-1, with 14 nucleotides matching TRBD2. The trim removed 5 bases at V and 9 bases at J, leaving 9 bases unmatched. Germline V gene sequence: CDR1 LNHDA, CDR2 SQIVND (reference sequence). CDR3 length equals 16 residues. The CDR3 loop reads CASSPAGTSGSFEQFF. The CDR3 DNA is TGTGCCAGTAGTCCAGCCGGGACTAGCGGGAGTTTTGAGCAGTTCTTC.

Concerning this clone itself: The junction shows a germline mismatch at one end, possibly a read error. The chain recombines TRBV4-1 with TRBJ1-6; 8 bases are shared with TRBD1. Per germline, CDR1 MGHRA and CDR2 YSYEKL. The CDR3 has 15 residues. The CDR3 DNA reads TGCGCCACCAGCCGACCGGACAGGGATGCTTCACCCCTCCACTTT. It codes for CATSRPDRDASPLHF.

This clone came up a few times. The V call is TRBV2, the J call TRBJ1-3; D possibly corresponds to TRBD1 (5 bases). CDR1 SNHLY and CDR2 FYNNEI come from the germline V gene. Trimming pared 4 bases from V and 2 bases from J, leaving 6 bases between. The CDR3 runs 13 residues. CDR3 in amino acids: CASSAGPGNTIYF. The CDR3 DNA reads as TGTGCCAGCAGTGCAGGGCCTGGAAACACCATATATTTT.

In its sample, this clone was seen a few times. The CDR3 loop reads CASIRSGSRNQPQHF. DNA of the CDR3: TGTGCCAGCATTAGGTCAGGTTCGCGCAATCAGCCCCAGCATTTT. The chain joins TRBV28 to TRBJ1-5, with D unresolved. The germline V gene has CDR1 MDHEN and CDR2 SYDVKM. The CDR3 runs 15 residues. The V gene lost 7 bases and the J gene lost 2 bases, with 15 bases spanning the gap.